The T cell receptor beta chain described here comes from a study of blood T cell repertoires in COVID-19. Study information: Researchers got acute and convalescent COVID-19 samples from the United States, Italy and Spain. PBMCs, B-cell-depleted T cells, or T cells provided the cDNA or gDNA that made up the material.

Trimming left V 2 bases short and J 2 bases short, with 16 bases between. Per the germline V gene, CDR1 is MNHEY and CDR2 is SVGAGI. CDR3 length equals 16 residues. In the original workflow: Reference gene primer amplification gave nucleated cell count estimates. Here immunoSEQ multiplex PCR was the method, and the copy in TCRdb shows in-frame clones only, minus some. That table supplies the V and J calls and clone size; D and trimming were determined from the DNA. The table includes roughly 100,000 clones, over 70% detected once. This sequence was found in a human donor in a cohort sampled during active or convalescent COVID-19. The rearrangement uses TRBV6-5 and TRBJ2-7; tentatively, D is TRBD1 (7 bases). Sequencing was performed on peripheral blood. In nucleotides, the CDR3 is TGTGCCAGCAGTTACAACGACAGGGCGGGGCCCTACGAGCAGTACTTC. Its protein is CASSYNDRAGPYEQYF.